Listed below are T cell receptor beta chains from one sample, sequenced in a study of T cells in Graves' hyperthyroidism and ophthalmopathy. Each CDR3 protein gets one entry after TCRdb re-called the multiplex PCR reads with MiXCR. The sample lists 600,000 to 750,000 distinct CDR3 sequences; 15% to 20% were seen once. Sequences were obtained from blood. The receptors shown here come from a man aged 50-59 years with Graves' hyperthyroidism. Each CDR3 is given with its conserved first and last residue. A D gene is named only where the DNA matches it firmly. Some rows mark clone size as missing; the rest say once, few, many or name a class of expanded clone.

j_gene | v_gene | d_gene | abundance | CDR3aa | CDR3nt
TRBJ2-7 | TRBV7-9 | NA | many | CASSPVSSYEQYF | TGTGCCAGCAGCCCCGTTAGCTCCTACGAGCAGTACTTC
TRBJ2-1 | TRBV3-1 | TRBD2 | NA | CASSQELAGGLDEQFF | TGTGCCAGCAGCCAAGAACTAGCGGGGGGACTCGATGAGCAGTTCTTC
TRBJ2-5 | TRBV6-2/TRBV6-3 | TRBD2 | NA | CASSRPGGTQYF | TGTGCCAGCAGTCGACCGGGGGGGACCCAGTACTTC
TRBJ1-5 | TRBV28 | NA | NA | CASSLFPDSNQPQHF | TGTGCCAGCAGTTTATTTCCGGATAGCAATCAGCCCCAGCATTTT
TRBJ2-5 | TRBV28 | NA | many | CASSQGWETQYF | TGTGCCAGCAGTCAGGGGTGGGAGACCCAGTACTTC
TRBJ1-5 | TRBV12-3/TRBV12-4 | NA | many | CASSAQSSNQPQHF | TGTGCCAGCAGTGCACAGTCTAGCAATCAGCCCCAGCATTTT
TRBJ2-5 | TRBV2 | TRBD2 | many | CASSSGRALETQYF | TGTGCCAGCAGTAGCGGGAGGGCCTTGGAGACCCAGTACTTC
TRBJ2-2 | TRBV20-1 | NA | NA | CSARDSVFANTGELFF | TGCAGTGCTAGAGATAGCGTGTTCGCGAACACCGGGGAGCTGTTTTTT
TRBJ2-7 | TRBV5-1 | NA | many | CASSLGGSWDEQYF | TGCGCCAGCAGCTTGGGCGGGTCTTGGGACGAGCAGTACTTC
TRBJ2-7 | TRBV6-2/TRBV6-3 | NA | many | CASTAGDVFHEQYF | TGTGCCAGCACTGCAGGGGACGTTTTTCACGAGCAGTACTTC
TRBJ2-1 | TRBV10-1 | TRBD2 | NA | CASSENTRGSDEQFF | TGCGCCAGCAGTGAGAATACCCGCGGGAGTGATGAGCAGTTCTTC
TRBJ1-1 | TRBV24-1 | NA | many | CATSDSQGSNTEAFF | TGTGCCACCAGTGACTCGCAGGGAAGTAACACTGAAGCTTTCTTT
TRBJ1-3 | TRBV6-1 | TRBD1 | NA | CASSERTGPPGNTIYF | TGTGCCAGCAGTGAGCGGACAGGGCCGCCTGGAAACACCATATATTTT
TRBJ1-1 | TRBV10-3 | NA | many | CATVDSPNTEAFF | TGTGCCACCGTGGACAGCCCGAACACTGAAGCTTTCTTT
TRBJ2-3 | TRBV29-1 | NA | few | CSVEVSASTDTQYF | TGCAGCGTTGAAGTTTCGGCTAGCACAGATACGCAGTATTTT
TRBJ2-1 | TRBV7-6 | TRBD2 | many | CASSLERGNEQFF | TGTGCCAGCAGCTTAGAGCGGGGGAATGAGCAGTTCTTC
TRBJ2-2 | TRBV4-1 | TRBD2 | NA | CASSQELAENTGELFF | TGCGCCAGCAGCCAAGAACTAGCGGAGAACACCGGGGAGCTGTTTTTT